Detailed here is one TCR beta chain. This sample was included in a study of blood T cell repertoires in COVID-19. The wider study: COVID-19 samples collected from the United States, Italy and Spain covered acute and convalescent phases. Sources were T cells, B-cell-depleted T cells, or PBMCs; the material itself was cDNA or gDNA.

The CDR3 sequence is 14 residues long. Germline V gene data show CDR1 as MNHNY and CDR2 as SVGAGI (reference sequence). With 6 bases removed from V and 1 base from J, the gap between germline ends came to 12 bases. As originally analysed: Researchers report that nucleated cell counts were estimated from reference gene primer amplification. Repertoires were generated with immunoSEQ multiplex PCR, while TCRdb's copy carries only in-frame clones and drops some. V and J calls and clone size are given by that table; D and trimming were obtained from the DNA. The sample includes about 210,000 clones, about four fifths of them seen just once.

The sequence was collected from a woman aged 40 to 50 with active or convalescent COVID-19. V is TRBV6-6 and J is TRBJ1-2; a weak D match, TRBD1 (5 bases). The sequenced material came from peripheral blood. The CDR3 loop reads CASSPSGLNYGYTF. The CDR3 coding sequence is TGTGCCAGCAGCCCATCGGGACTTAACTATGGCTACACCTTC.